These 23 T cell receptor beta chains were all obtained from the same sample, sequenced in a study of blood T cell repertoires in COVID-19. Assay used: immunoSEQ multiplex PCR; TCRdb lists only in-frame clones, some missing. The sample records hundreds of thousands of clones, roughly 82% being singletons. The sequenced sample consisted of peripheral blood. Receptor source: a woman aged 65 to 85 with acute or convalescent COVID-19.

The chain combines TRBV5-1 with TRBJ1-1; the match to TRBD1 covers 8 bases. Germline V CDR1 and CDR2: SGHRS, YFSETQ. Trimming took 4 bases from V and 1 from J; bases not matched to a gene: 6. The CDR3 is 15 amino acids. The CDR3 sequence: CASSPTGTGNTEAFF. CDR3 nucleotides: TGCGCCAGCAGCCCCACCGGGACAGGGAACACTGAAGCTTTCTTT.

This clone was seen just once. This chain joins TRBV27 and TRBJ1-6; D may be TRBD1 (5 bases). Trimming stripped 1 base from V and 10 bases from J, with 14 bases between. CDR1 and CDR2 (germline): MNHEY, SMNVEV (reference sequence). This CDR3 comprises 15 residues. The CDR3 loop reads CASSLFRREGSPLHF. The DNA for the CDR3 is TGTGCCAGCAGTTTATTTCGCAGGGAAGGCTCACCCCTCCACTTT.

The rearrangement links TRBV29-1 to TRBJ2-1, with D possibly matching TRBD2 (6 bases). Trimming stripped 7 bases from V and 1 base from J, with 14 bases between. The CDR3 has 14 amino acids. CDR1 is SQVTM and CDR2 is ANQGSEA in the germline V gene. This CDR3 reads CSAARGRSYNEQFF. The CDR3 DNA reads TGCAGCGCCGCCCGGGGGAGGTCCTACAATGAGCAGTTCTTC.

The chain employs TRBV19 and TRBJ2-1; the match to TRBD1 covers 10 bases. CDR3 size: 16 residues. Germline V gene sequence: CDR1 LNHDA, CDR2 SQIVND (reference sequence). Unmatched junction bases numbered 5, after V lost 1 base and J lost 5 bases. The CDR3 spells CASSIGSGTGDNEQFF. The CDR3 DNA is TGTGCCAGTAGTATAGGGTCCGGGACAGGGGACAATGAGCAGTTCTTC.

The chain combines TRBV2 with TRBJ1-2, with D possibly being TRBD1 (5 bases). Germline lookup yields CDR1 SNHLY and CDR2 FYNNEI. V lost 3 bases, J lost 12 bases, and 17 bases lay in between. The CDR3 length is 13 residues. The CDR3 region is CASSEFETVPHTF. The CDR3 DNA follows: TGTGCCAGCAGTGAGTTTGAGACAGTTCCCCACACCTTC.

The chain joins TRBV6-5 to TRBJ2-1; 8 nucleotides align to TRBD2. This CDR3 comprises 14 residues. Germline assignment: CDR1 MNHEY and CDR2 SVGAGI. V was clipped by 2 bases and J by 6 bases; unmatched bases: 3. The CDR3: CASSYDGGVNEQFF. The CDR3 DNA reads as TGTGCCAGCAGTTACGACGGGGGGGTCAATGAGCAGTTCTTC.

This chain links TRBV3-1 (or the pseudogene TRBV3-2) with TRBJ1-2; the D is unclear. The CDR3 is 14 residues long. V was cut by 1 base and J by 3 bases, with 9 bases left in between. Looked up from germline, CDR1 is LGHDT and CDR2 is YNNKEL (reference sequence). The CDR3 loop is CASSQATVDYGYTF. CDR3 DNA: TGTGCCAGCAGCCAAGCTACAGTCGACTATGGCTACACCTTC.

The table lists this clone with a count of one. The V and J genes are TRBV9 and TRBJ2-2, with 11 positions matching TRBD2. Trimming took 4 bases from V and 6 from J; bases not matched to a gene: 17. This CDR3 contains 19 residues. CDR1 SGDLS and CDR2 YYNGEE come from the germline V gene. For the CDR3, the DNA is TGTGCCAGCAGCACCCACGGCCTGACTAGCGGGGCGGCTGCCGGGGAGCTGTTTTTT. The encoded protein is CASSTHGLTSGAAAGELFF.

V is TRBV12-3 or TRBV12-4 and J is TRBJ2-3; D uncertain. The CDR3 runs 12 residues. Trimming took off 4 bases at V and 2 bases at J, with 4 bases between the two ends. The CDR3 reads CASSSTTDTQYF. CDR3 DNA: TGTGCCAGCAGTTCTACCACAGATACGCAGTATTTT.

The rearrangement uses TRBV7-2 and TRBJ1-1; D is ambiguous. In germline, CDR1 is SGHTA, CDR2 FQGNSA. Trimming stripped 6 bases from V and 1 base from J, with 15 bases between. The CDR3 runs to 15 residues. CDR3 amino acids: CASRPDMLENTEAFF. CDR3 DNA sequence: TGTGCCAGCAGACCAGACATGTTGGAGAACACTGAAGCTTTCTTT.

This chain links TRBV7-2 with TRBJ1-5, with D possibly matching TRBD1 (5 bases). CDR1 is SGHTA and CDR2 is FQGNSA in the germline V gene. The CDR3 is made up of 14 amino acids. Between the trimmed V and J ends, which lost 4 bases and 7 bases, there was a span of 14 bases. CDR3: CASSWGDLNQPQHF. For the CDR3, the DNA is TGTGCCAGCAGCTGGGGGGATCTGAACCAGCCCCAGCATTTT.

The CDR3 DNA sequence: TGTGCCAGTAAGGAGGGGGCTGCTTTGTACACTGAAGCTTTCTTT. This gives the protein CASKEGAALYTEAFF. The chain uses TRBV19 and TRBJ1-1; 7 positions match TRBD1. Germline assignment: CDR1 LNHDA and CDR2 SQIVND (reference sequence). J gave up 3 bases and V 7 bases, and 11 bases lay outside the gene matches. The CDR3 consists of 15 residues.

The chain joins TRBV11-2 to TRBJ1-2; no reliable D call. V shed 0 bases and J shed 8 bases, with 16 bases lying between them. CDR1 is SGHAT and CDR2 is FQNNGV in the germline V gene. The CDR3 has 15 amino acids. The CDR3: CASSLDRRTSGGYTF. The CDR3 DNA reads TGTGCCAGCAGCTTAGATCGGAGGACTTCGGGAGGCTACACCTTC.

The chain is built from TRBV5-1 and TRBJ1-2; D is ambiguous. This CDR3 is built from 13 residues. V shed 4 bases and J shed 4 bases, with 11 bases lying between them. Looked up from germline, CDR1 is SGHRS and CDR2 is YFSETQ. The CDR3 sequence is CASSAGSSYGYTF. The CDR3 bases are TGCGCCAGCAGCGCCGGGTCGAGCTATGGCTACACCTTC.

This rearrangement joins TRBV7-9 to TRBJ1-4; D is uncertain. V was pared by 8 bases and J by 6 bases, with 13 bases between. The CDR3 is made up of 13 amino acids. Germline V gives CDR1 SEHNR, CDR2 FQNEAQ (reference sequence). CDR3 in DNA: TGTGCCAGCTCTTCCGGTACGGATGAAAAACTGTTTTTT. It encodes CASSSGTDEKLFF.

The chain links TRBV19 to TRBJ1-1, with 9 bases lining up with TRBD1. Germline CDR1 LNHDA, CDR2 SQIVND (reference sequence). J gave up 7 bases and V 3 bases, and 6 bases lay outside the gene matches. This CDR3 has 14 amino acids. The CDR3 is CASSMYRGQGEAFF. The CDR3 DNA is TGTGCCAGTAGTATGTACAGGGGGCAAGGTGAAGCTTTCTTT.

The rearrangement links TRBV5-5 to TRBJ1-2, with D unclear. The V gene's germline CDR1 is SGHKS and CDR2 YYEKEE (reference sequence). The CDR3 runs to 15 residues. V lost 4 bases to trimming and J lost 2 bases, with 15 bases between them. The CDR3 is CASSHDPSRNYGYTF. Written as DNA, the CDR3 is TGTGCCAGCAGCCACGACCCGAGCAGGAACTATGGCTACACCTTC.

The genes are TRBV7-9 and TRBJ2-6; D is undetermined. Trimming took off 4 bases at V and 0 bases at J, with 10 bases between the two ends. The germline gives CDR1 SEHNR, CDR2 FQNEAQ (reference sequence). The CDR3 extends over 16 amino acids. CDR3 protein: CASSSTSFSGANVLTF. Here the CDR3 DNA reads TGTGCCAGCAGCTCGACATCTTTCTCTGGGGCCAACGTCCTGACTTTC.

CDR3 loop: CASRQGEGQPQHF. CDR3 DNA sequence: TGTGCCAGCCGACAGGGGGAAGGTCAGCCCCAGCATTTT. V and J are TRBV2 and TRBJ1-5, with TRBD1 identical over 9 bases. This CDR3 has 13 amino acids. After removal of 8 bases from V and 6 bases from J, the junction contained 5 bases not matched to a gene. Germline-derived CDR1 and CDR2 are SNHLY and FYNNEI.

V is TRBV6-5 and J is TRBJ1-2; D is possibly TRBD1 (5 bases). CDR1 MNHEY and CDR2 SVGAGI come from the germline V gene. Between the trimmed V and J ends, which lost 6 bases and 5 bases, there was a span of 13 bases. CDR3 size: 13 residues. CDR3 in amino acids: CASSTPKGYGYTF. The CDR3 bases are TGTGCCAGCAGCACCCCCAAGGGGTATGGCTACACCTTC.

The rearrangement joins TRBV5-4 to TRBJ2-7, with TRBD1 matching over 10 bases. Germline assignment: CDR1 SGHNT and CDR2 YYREEE (reference sequence). CDR3 size: 15 residues. V shed 4 bases, J shed 3 bases, and the junction held 7 bases outside the gene matches. The CDR3, as DNA: TGTGCCAGCAGCCCAGGGACAGGGGTTTTCTACGAGCAGTACTTC. Its protein is CASSPGTGVFYEQYF.

This clone is a singleton in its sample. The J gene is TRBJ2-5, the V gene TRBV7-9; the match to TRBD2 covers 11 bases. Per germline, CDR1 SEHNR and CDR2 FQNEAQ (reference sequence). After removal of 8 bases from V and 1 base from J, the junction contained 3 bases not matched to a gene. This CDR3 comprises 14 residues. This CDR3 is CASRSGGAQETQYF. The CDR3 DNA reads TGTGCCAGCCGTAGCGGGGGGGCCCAAGAGACCCAGTACTTC.

J is TRBJ1-4 and V is TRBV21-1; TRBD1 is taken as the D call from the table, unchecked against the DNA. TRBV21-1 is tagged as a pseudogene. This CDR3 comprises 20 residues. The CDR3 loop is CASSKAGLGQALTGIEKLFF. The CDR3 DNA is TGTGCCAGCAGCAAAGCGGGCCTTGGACAGGCGTTAACGGGGATTGAAAAACTGTTTTTT.